A selection of T cell receptor beta chains follows, all from one sample in a study of T cell responses to AZD1222 COVID-19 vaccine. Method: immunoSEQ multiplex PCR; TCRdb's copy keeps in-frame clones and lacks some. The sample shows 140,000 to 150,000 clones, roughly 91% of them seen only once. The starting material was peripheral blood, obtained on day 0 of AZD1222 vaccination. These receptors were collected from an adult in good health. Both conserved end residues are part of each CDR3. Fields, in order: D gene, clone size, J gene, V gene, CDR3 DNA, CDR3 protein. A D gene is named only where the DNA matches it firmly. Size tells how often a clone was seen (once, few, many) or the class of an expanded clone, and some rows leave it out.

NA	NA	TRBJ1-6	TRBV3-1/TRBV3-2	TGTGCCAGCAGCCATTATCCAGGGAATAGCTCACCCCTCCACTTT	CASSHYPGNSSPLHF
TRBD2	NA	TRBJ2-2	TRBV19	TGTGCCAGTAGTACATGGACTAGCGGCGGGGAGCTGTTTTTT	CASSTWTSGGELFF
NA	NA	TRBJ1-5	TRBV6-1	TGTGCCAGCAGTGAATGGCTGAGGGGGAGAAGCAATCAGCCCCAGCATTTT	CASSEWLRGRSNQPQHF
TRBD2	few	TRBJ2-2	TRBV7-2	TGTGCCAGCAGCTCTGGGACTAGCGGAACCGGGGAGCTGTTTTTT	CASSSGTSGTGELFF
NA	NA	TRBJ2-1	TRBV18	TGTGCCAGCTCACCCGTCAGGGTGCGGCTGCACAATGAGCAGTTCTTC	CASSPVRVRLHNEQFF
TRBD1	NA	TRBJ1-6	TRBV27	TGTGCCAGCAGTGACCCGGACAGGAAAGATTCACCCCTCCACTTT	CASSDPDRKDSPLHF
NA	NA	TRBJ1-2	TRBV3-1/TRBV3-2	TGTGCCAGCAGCCTCCTGGGGGGCGATAATGGCTACACCTTC	CASSLLGGDNGYTF
NA	NA	TRBJ1-5	TRBV19	TGTGCCAGTAGTATGGGGTATGGTCCCAATCAGCCCCAGCATTTT	CASSMGYGPNQPQHF
NA	NA	TRBJ2-2	TRBV20-1	TGCAGTGCTAGTCGCACCGGGGAGCTGTTTTTT	CSASRTGELFF
NA	NA	TRBJ1-1	TRBV7-3	TGTGCCAGCAGCTTTGCGGGGAGCACTGAAGCTTTCTTT	CASSFAGSTEAFF
NA	NA	TRBJ1-6	TRBV15	TGTGCCACCAGCAGTGCCCCCGGGACCTATAATTCACCCCTCCACTTT	CATSSAPGTYNSPLHF
NA	NA	TRBJ2-7	TRBV20-1	TGCAGTGCAAAAGGCAACGAGCAGTACTTC	CSAKGNEQYF
NA	NA	TRBJ1-2	TRBV7-9	TGTGCCAGCAGCTTAGCTTTGTGGGGCCCCCACACCTTC	CASSLALWGPHTF
TRBD2	NA	TRBJ2-1	TRBV6-5	TGTGCCAGCGGGCCGACTAGCGGGGGGGCAGGTGAGCAGTTCTTC	CASGPTSGGAGEQFF
NA	NA	TRBJ2-6	TRBV10-3	TGTGCCATCAGCATATCAACCTCTGGGGCCAACGTCCTGACTTTC	CAISISTSGANVLTF
NA	NA	TRBJ2-5	TRBV12-3/TRBV12-4	TGTGCCAGCAGTTTAATGGCCCGGGAGACCCAGTACTTC	CASSLMARETQYF
NA	NA	TRBJ1-1	TRBV29-1	TGCAGCGTTCGGCGTCAGGGGAGCACTGAAGCTTTCTTT	CSVRRQGSTEAFF
TRBD1	NA	TRBJ1-6	TRBV7-8	TGTGCCAGCAGCTTCCCGGGACAGGGAACGCAAAATTCACCCCTCCACTTT	CASSFPGQGTQNSPLHF
NA	NA	TRBJ1-2	TRBV7-9	TGTGCCAGCAGCTTACGGACTGCCGGGTCCGTCAACTATGGCTACACCTTC	CASSLRTAGSVNYGYTF
TRBD2	NA	TRBJ2-3	TRBV29-1	TGCAGCGTTGTCCTAGCGGGGGCCAGTTCCAACACAGATACGCAGTATTTT	CSVVLAGASSNTDTQYF
NA	NA	TRBJ1-2	TRBV9	TGTGCCAGCAGCGTGGACAGCGACTATGGCTACACCTTC	CASSVDSDYGYTF
NA	NA	TRBJ1-2	TRBV7-2	TGTGCCAGCAGCTTAGGCCGGGTCGGAACCTACAGTAACTATGGCTACACCTTC	CASSLGRVGTYSNYGYTF
NA	NA	TRBJ2-7	TRBV19	TGTGCCAGTAGCACAGTCCGTGCTTACGAGCAGTACTTC	CASSTVRAYEQYF
NA	NA	TRBJ2-3	TRBV9	TGTGCCAGCAGCCGCTCGGATGGGTTAAATACGCAGTATTTT	CASSRSDGLNTQYF
NA	NA	TRBJ1-2	TRBV5-1	TGCGCCAGCAGCTGGGACCCCCTATCGTCTGGCTACACCTTC	CASSWDPLSSGYTF
NA	NA	TRBJ2-7	TRBV20-1	TGCAGTGCTAGAGATCGCCACGAGCAGTACTTC	CSARDRHEQYF
NA	NA	TRBJ2-1	TRBV9	TGTGCCAGCAGCGTAGCTGGGGGGTTCTACAATGAGCAGTTCTTC	CASSVAGGFYNEQFF
TRBD2	once	TRBJ2-3	TRBV27	TGTGCCAGCAGTTGGGCCGCGGGGGGCACAGATACGCAGTATTTT	CASSWAAGGTDTQYF
NA	NA	TRBJ1-1	TRBV7-6	TGTGCCAGCAGCTTACCAGGGACTGAAGCTTTCTTT	CASSLPGTEAFF
NA	NA	TRBJ1-2	TRBV7-9	TGTGCCAGCAGCTTAAGTATTTCATCCTATGGCTACACCTTC	CASSLSISSYGYTF
NA	NA	TRBJ1-5	TRBV12-3/TRBV12-4	TGTGCCAGCAGTTTTTCGGCCTATCAGCCCCAGCATTTT	CASSFSAYQPQHF
NA	NA	TRBJ1-2	TRBV5-1	TGCGCCAGCAGCTCGGGTGGGGCGACCTATGGCTACACCTTC	CASSSGGATYGYTF
NA	NA	TRBJ2-7	TRBV18	TGTGCCAGCTCACCTGACCCAGCCAATTCCTACGAGCAGTACTTC	CASSPDPANSYEQYF
TRBD2	NA	TRBJ2-6	TRBV18	TGTGCCAGCTCTCCTTTAGCGGGGGGCGACTCTGGGGCCAACGTCCTGACTTTC	CASSPLAGGDSGANVLTF
TRBD1	NA	TRBJ2-5	TRBV6-5	TGTGCCAGCAGTTCGATGGGACAGCAAGAGACCCAGTACTTC	CASSSMGQQETQYF
NA	NA	TRBJ1-2	TRBV18	TGTGCCAGCTCACCGTCCGGGTATGGCTACACCTTC	CASSPSGYGYTF
TRBD1	NA	TRBJ1-2	TRBV5-5	TGTGCCAGCAGCCCTTGGGACAGGGGCTACACCTTC	CASSPWDRGYTF
NA	NA	TRBJ2-2	TRBV11-1	TGTGCCAGCAGCTTAGGAGTCCCCGGGGAGCTGTTTTTT	CASSLGVPGELFF
NA	NA	TRBJ1-1	TRBV4-1	TGCGCCAGCAGCCAAAGCCGATACATCAACACTGAAGCTTTCTTT	CASSQSRYINTEAFF
TRBD1	NA	TRBJ2-7	TRBV27	TGTGCCAGCAGTTTATTCCCGGGGACAGCCTACGAGCAGTACTTC	CASSLFPGTAYEQYF
NA	NA	TRBJ1-3	TRBV12-3/TRBV12-4	TGTGCCAGCAGCTTACAGGGAAACACCATATATTTT	CASSLQGNTIYF
NA	NA	TRBJ2-5	TRBV7-9	TGTGCCAGCAGCTGGTCAGGGGTCGGGGAGACCCAGTACTTC	CASSWSGVGETQYF
NA	NA	TRBJ1-4	TRBV4-1	TGCGCCAGCAGCGCAATAAGGAGTGAAAAACTGTTTTTT	CASSAIRSEKLFF
NA	NA	TRBJ2-2	TRBV5-8	TGTGCCAGCAGCCCCCTGGGCCCGGGCAGCGGGGAGCTGTTTTTT	CASSPLGPGSGELFF
TRBD1	NA	TRBJ1-5	TRBV19	TGTGCCAGCGGGTACACACAGGGGTGGGATCAGCCCCAGCATTTT	CASGYTQGWDQPQHF